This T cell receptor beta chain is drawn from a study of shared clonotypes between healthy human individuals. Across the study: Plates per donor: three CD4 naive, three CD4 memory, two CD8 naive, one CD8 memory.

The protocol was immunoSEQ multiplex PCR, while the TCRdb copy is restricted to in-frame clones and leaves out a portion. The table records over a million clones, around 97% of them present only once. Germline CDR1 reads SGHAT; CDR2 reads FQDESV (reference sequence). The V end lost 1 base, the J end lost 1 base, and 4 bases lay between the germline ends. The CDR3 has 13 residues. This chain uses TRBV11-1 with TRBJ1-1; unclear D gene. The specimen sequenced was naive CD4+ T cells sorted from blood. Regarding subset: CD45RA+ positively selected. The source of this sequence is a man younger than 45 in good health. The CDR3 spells CASSLGRNTEAFF. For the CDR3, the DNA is TGTGCCAGCAGCTTAGGACGGAACACTGAAGCTTTCTTT.